These T cell receptor beta chains were read from a single sample in a study of blood T cells in healthy people across ages. TCRdb reanalysed the 5' RACE reads using MiXCR and keeps one entry per CDR3 protein. The sample holds roughly 860,000 distinct CDR3 sequences; around 62% are singletons and the top ten take about 27%. The sample was blood. These receptors were collected from a man under 40 in good health. The CDR3 runs from the conserved cysteine through the conserved F or W. D genes are given only for firm matches. Only some rows state a clone size, as once, few, many or a class for expanded clones.

D gene: TRBD1; V gene: TRBV12-3/TRBV12-4; J gene: TRBJ2-3; clone size: NA; CDR3 DNA: TGTGCCAGCAGTCGGACCGACAGGGGGCGCGAAGATACGCAGTATTTT; CDR3 protein: CASSRTDRGREDTQYF
D gene: NA; V gene: TRBV4-3; J gene: TRBJ1-6; clone size: NA; CDR3 DNA: TGCGCCAGCAGCCAAGACCAGATTTCACCCCTCCACTTT; CDR3 protein: CASSQDQISPLHF
D gene: NA; V gene: TRBV9; J gene: TRBJ1-2; clone size: NA; CDR3 DNA: TGTGCCAGCAGCGTAGAGGCAACCTATGGCTACACCTTC; CDR3 protein: CASSVEATYGYTF
D gene: TRBD2; V gene: TRBV7-2; J gene: TRBJ2-5; clone size: few; CDR3 DNA: TGTGCCAGCAGCTTACAGCGGGGGCAAGAGACCCAGTACTTC; CDR3 protein: CASSLQRGQETQYF
D gene: NA; V gene: TRBV12-3/TRBV12-4; J gene: TRBJ2-7; clone size: NA; CDR3 DNA: TGTGCCAGCAGGAGGGGGACCTACGAGCAGTACTTC; CDR3 protein: CASRRGTYEQYF
D gene: NA; V gene: TRBV7-2; J gene: TRBJ1-5; clone size: NA; CDR3 DNA: TGTGCCAGCAGCTTAGAAGCAGGGGAGTACCAGCCCCAGCATTTT; CDR3 protein: CASSLEAGEYQPQHF
D gene: NA; V gene: TRBV4-2; J gene: TRBJ1-2; clone size: NA; CDR3 DNA: TGTGCCAGCAGCCAAGAAACAGGGAGGGATGGCTACACCTTC; CDR3 protein: CASSQETGRDGYTF
D gene: NA; V gene: TRBV6-2/TRBV6-3; J gene: TRBJ2-5; clone size: NA; CDR3 DNA: TGTGCCAGCACCACACGCCAACGAGGGGGAGGCGAAGAGACCCAGTACTTC; CDR3 protein: CASTTRQRGGGEETQYF
D gene: NA; V gene: TRBV28; J gene: TRBJ2-1; clone size: NA; CDR3 DNA: TGTGCCAGCAGCCCGGGACCGATCCTTTCCTCCTACAATGAGCAGTTCTTC; CDR3 protein: CASSPGPILSSYNEQFF
D gene: NA; V gene: TRBV11-1; J gene: TRBJ1-2; clone size: NA; CDR3 DNA: TGTGCCAGCAGCTTGATGGAGGTGGATGGCTACACCTTC; CDR3 protein: CASSLMEVDGYTF
D gene: NA; V gene: TRBV7-2; J gene: TRBJ2-3; clone size: few; CDR3 DNA: TGTGCCAGCAGCTTAGAAGCTCCAGATACGCAGTATTTT; CDR3 protein: CASSLEAPDTQYF
D gene: NA; V gene: TRBV7-2; J gene: TRBJ2-1; clone size: NA; CDR3 DNA: TGTGCCAGCAGCCCTGTGGGCCGGGTTGGAAGCAATGAGCAGTTCTTC; CDR3 protein: CASSPVGRVGSNEQFF
D gene: NA; V gene: TRBV25-1; J gene: TRBJ2-5; clone size: few; CDR3 DNA: TGTGCCAGCAGTGAAGCGGAGACCCAGTACTTC; CDR3 protein: CASSEAETQYF
D gene: NA; V gene: TRBV12-3/TRBV12-4; J gene: TRBJ2-7; clone size: many; CDR3 DNA: TGTGCCAGCAGTTCTCAGGGCCTCACGAGCTCCTACGAGCAGTACTTC; CDR3 protein: CASSSQGLTSSYEQYF
D gene: NA; V gene: TRBV21-1; J gene: TRBJ1-6; clone size: NA; CDR3 DNA: TGTGCCAGAGGCCCCCCAGGGACAGGAGGCGGTTCACCCTACCACTTT; CDR3 protein: CARGPPGTGGGSPYHF
D gene: NA; V gene: TRBV28; J gene: TRBJ2-7; clone size: NA; CDR3 DNA: TGTGCCACCATCCCTTTGGGAGAGGTCGGCTACGAGCAGTACTTC; CDR3 protein: CATIPLGEVGYEQYF
D gene: NA; V gene: TRBV20-1; J gene: TRBJ2-7; clone size: few; CDR3 DNA: TGCAGTGCTAAAGGGACTCTTGAGCGCTACGAGCAGTACTTC; CDR3 protein: CSAKGTLERYEQYF
D gene: NA; V gene: TRBV7-2; J gene: TRBJ2-1; clone size: NA; CDR3 DNA: TGTGCCAGCAGCTTACAGGATAGTCTGTTCTTC; CDR3 protein: CASSLQDSLFF
D gene: NA; V gene: TRBV7-2; J gene: TRBJ2-5; clone size: NA; CDR3 DNA: TGTGCCAGCAGCTCTTACGGGGATCAAGAGACCCAGTACTTC; CDR3 protein: CASSSYGDQETQYF
D gene: NA; V gene: TRBV7-2; J gene: TRBJ2-7; clone size: NA; CDR3 DNA: TGTGCCAGCAGCTTGAGGGCGGGGAAACCCTACGAGCAGTACTTC; CDR3 protein: CASSLRAGKPYEQYF
D gene: NA; V gene: TRBV18; J gene: TRBJ2-2; clone size: NA; CDR3 DNA: TGTGCCAGCTCACCGGACACCCAGGGATCCGGGGAGCTGTTTTTT; CDR3 protein: CASSPDTQGSGELFF
D gene: NA; V gene: TRBV12-3/TRBV12-4; J gene: TRBJ2-7; clone size: NA; CDR3 DNA: TGTGCCAGAAAGGACATCAGGAGTTACGAGCAGTACTTC; CDR3 protein: CARKDIRSYEQYF
D gene: TRBD2; V gene: TRBV7-2; J gene: TRBJ2-3; clone size: few; CDR3 DNA: TGTGCCAGCAGGCGGACTAGCGGGGGAAGAGATACGCAGTATTTT; CDR3 protein: CASRRTSGGRDTQYF
D gene: NA; V gene: TRBV20-1; J gene: TRBJ2-1; clone size: NA; CDR3 DNA: TGCAGTGCTAGCTTGACTCCCATAGGAATGGATGAGCAGTTCTTC; CDR3 protein: CSASLTPIGMDEQFF